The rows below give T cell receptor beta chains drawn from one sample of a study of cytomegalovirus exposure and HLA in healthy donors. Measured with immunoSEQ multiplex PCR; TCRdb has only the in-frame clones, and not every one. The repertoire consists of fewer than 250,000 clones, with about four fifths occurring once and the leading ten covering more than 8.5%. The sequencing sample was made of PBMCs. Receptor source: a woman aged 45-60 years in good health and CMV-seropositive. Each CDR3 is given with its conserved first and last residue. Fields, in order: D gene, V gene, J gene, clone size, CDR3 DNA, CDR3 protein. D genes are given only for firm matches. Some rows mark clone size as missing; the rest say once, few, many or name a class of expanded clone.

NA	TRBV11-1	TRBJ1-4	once	NA	CASSFGTGASGVFF
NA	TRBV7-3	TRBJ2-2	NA	TGTGCCAGCAGCCCACAGGGTTCGCGGAACACCGGGGAGCTGTTTTTT	CASSPQGSRNTGELFF
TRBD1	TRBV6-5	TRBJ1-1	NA	TGTGCCAGCAGGGTACAGGGGGGCACTGAAGCTTTCTTT	CASRVQGGTEAFF
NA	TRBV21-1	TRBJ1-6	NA	TGTGCCAGCAGCAAAATGGGGGGCTCCTATAATTCACCCCTCCACTTT	CASSKMGGSYNSPLHF
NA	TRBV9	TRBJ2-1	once	TGTGCCAGCAGCTCCCGAATAGGGGCGCCGAGTGAGCAGTTCTTC	CASSSRIGAPSEQFF
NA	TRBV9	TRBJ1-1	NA	TGTGCCAGCAGCACCCGGGGGGGGAACACTGAAGCTTTCTTT	CASSTRGGNTEAFF
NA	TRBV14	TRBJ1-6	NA	TGTGCCAGCAGCCAAGATCTACTATCACCCCTCCACTTT	CASSQDLLSPLHF
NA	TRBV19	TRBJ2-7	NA	TGTGCCAGTAGTGCGGACACCTCCTACGAGCAGTACTTC	CASSADTSYEQYF
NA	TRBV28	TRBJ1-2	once	TGTGCCAGCAGCCAAAGAGCAGGTGATGGAAACTATGGCTACACCTTC	CASSQRAGDGNYGYTF
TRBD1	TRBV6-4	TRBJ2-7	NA	TGTGCCAGCAGTGACTGTCAGGGGGCGGACGAGCAGTACTTC	CASSDCQGADEQYF
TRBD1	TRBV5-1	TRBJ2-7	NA	TGCGCCAGCAGCTTCCTGACAGGGGGCCCCTACGAGCAGTACTTC	CASSFLTGGPYEQYF
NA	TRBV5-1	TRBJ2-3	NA	TGCGCCAGCAGCCCTAGAGAGGGTGCAGATACGCAGTATTTT	CASSPREGADTQYF
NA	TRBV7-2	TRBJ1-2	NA	TGTGCCAGCAGCACCGGCAGGGGAAGCTATGGCTACACCTTC	CASSTGRGSYGYTF
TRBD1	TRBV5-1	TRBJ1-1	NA	TGCGCCAGCAGCCTTGACAGGGGGCGGACGGCTGAAGCTTTCTTT	CASSLDRGRTAEAFF
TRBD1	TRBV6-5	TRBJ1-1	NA	TGTGCCAGCAGTTACTGGAGGGACAGGGCGAACACTGAAGCTTTCTTT	CASSYWRDRANTEAFF
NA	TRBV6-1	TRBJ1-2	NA	TGTGCCAGCAGTGAAAAAGGGGCTGGGGCGAATGGCTACACCTTC	CASSEKGAGANGYTF
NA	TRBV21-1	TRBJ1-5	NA	TGTGCCAGCAGCAAAATGGGACAGGGGGATCAGCCCCAGCATTTT	CASSKMGQGDQPQHF
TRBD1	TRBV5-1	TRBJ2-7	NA	TGCGCCAGCAGCTCCTTAGACAGGGGGAGAGCCTACGAGCAGTACTTC	CASSSLDRGRAYEQYF
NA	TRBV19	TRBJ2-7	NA	TGTGCCAGTAGTATAGATCTCCCCTACGAGCAGTACTTC	CASSIDLPYEQYF
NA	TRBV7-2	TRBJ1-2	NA	TGTGCCAGCAGCATTAACCCAGAGGGTGAACGTGGCTACACCTTC	CASSINPEGERGYTF
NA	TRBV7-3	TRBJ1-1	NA	TGTGCCAGCAGCTTAGGGCCAACCGCTGAAGCTTTCTTT	CASSLGPTAEAFF
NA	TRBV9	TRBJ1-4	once	TGTGCCAGCAGCCCTAGCTTGGGGAGTAGTGAAAAACTGTTTTTT	CASSPSLGSSEKLFF
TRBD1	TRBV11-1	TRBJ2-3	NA	TGTGCCAGCAGCTCGGACAGGGGGCGAATAGATACGCAGTATTTT	CASSSDRGRIDTQYF
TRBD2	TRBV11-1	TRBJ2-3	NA	TGTGCCAGCAGCTTATTAGCGGGGGGGCTCGATACGCAGTATTTT	CASSLLAGGLDTQYF
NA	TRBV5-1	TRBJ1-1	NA	TGCGCCAGCAGCTTAGAGGGGAGGACTGAAGCTTTCTTT	CASSLEGRTEAFF
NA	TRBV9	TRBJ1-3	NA	TGTGCCAGCAGCCCGGACACTCTCTCTGGAAACACCATATATTTT	CASSPDTLSGNTIYF
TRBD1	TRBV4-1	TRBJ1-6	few	TGCGCCAGCAGCCAAAGTAGGGACAGGGAAAATTCACCCCTCCACTTT	CASSQSRDRENSPLHF
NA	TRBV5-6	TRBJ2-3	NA	TGTGCCAGCCTGGCGGGGCTTAGCACAGATACGCAGTATTTT	CASLAGLSTDTQYF
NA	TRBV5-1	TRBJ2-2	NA	TGCGCCAGCAGCGGCGGGTCCCATATCCAGTACACCGGGGAGCTGTTTTTT	CASSGGSHIQYTGELFF
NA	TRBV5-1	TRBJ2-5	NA	TGCGCCAGCAGCCGGAGCGGAAAGCGGGAGACCCAGTACTTC	CASSRSGKRETQYF
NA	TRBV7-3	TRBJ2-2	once	TGTGCCAGCAGCCAAACAGGGACGAGCACCGGGGAGCTGTTTTTT	CASSQTGTSTGELFF
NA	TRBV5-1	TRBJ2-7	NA	TGCGCCAGCAGCCCACCCGGGGTTCGGTCGGCCGAGCAGTACTTC	CASSPPGVRSAEQYF
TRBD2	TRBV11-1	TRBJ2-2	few	TGTGCCAGCAGCCCGCACGGGACTAGCGGGGGGGCCAGCGGGGAGCTGTTTTTT	CASSPHGTSGGASGELFF
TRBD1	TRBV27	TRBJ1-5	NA	TGTGCCAGCAGTTACCAGGGGGCGAATCAGCCCCAGCATTTT	CASSYQGANQPQHF
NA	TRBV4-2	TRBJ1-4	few	TGTGCCAGCAGCCAAGATCGACACGAAAAACTGTTTTTT	CASSQDRHEKLFF
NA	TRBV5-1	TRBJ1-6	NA	TGCGCCAGCAGCCGAGGTGACAGTATCTATAATTCACCCCTCCACTTT	CASSRGDSIYNSPLHF
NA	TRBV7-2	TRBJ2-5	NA	TGTGCCAGCAGCTTAGCTGCTGGCACCCAGTACTTC	CASSLAAGTQYF
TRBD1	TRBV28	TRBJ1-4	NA	TGTGCCAGCAGCCGGGACAGGGCTGCTCTATCTGGGGCAACTAATGAAAAACTGTTTTTT	CASSRDRAALSGATNEKLFF
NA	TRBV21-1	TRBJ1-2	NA	TGTGCCAGCAGCAAAGAGTGGGACACCCATGGCTACACCTTC	CASSKEWDTHGYTF
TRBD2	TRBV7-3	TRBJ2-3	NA	TGTGCCAGCAGTAAAAGGGCGGGGGGACACACAGATACGCAGTATTTT	CASSKRAGGHTDTQYF
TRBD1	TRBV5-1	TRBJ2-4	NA	TGCGCCAGCAGCTTGGGGGAGGACAGGGGGATTCAGTACTTC	CASSLGEDRGIQYF